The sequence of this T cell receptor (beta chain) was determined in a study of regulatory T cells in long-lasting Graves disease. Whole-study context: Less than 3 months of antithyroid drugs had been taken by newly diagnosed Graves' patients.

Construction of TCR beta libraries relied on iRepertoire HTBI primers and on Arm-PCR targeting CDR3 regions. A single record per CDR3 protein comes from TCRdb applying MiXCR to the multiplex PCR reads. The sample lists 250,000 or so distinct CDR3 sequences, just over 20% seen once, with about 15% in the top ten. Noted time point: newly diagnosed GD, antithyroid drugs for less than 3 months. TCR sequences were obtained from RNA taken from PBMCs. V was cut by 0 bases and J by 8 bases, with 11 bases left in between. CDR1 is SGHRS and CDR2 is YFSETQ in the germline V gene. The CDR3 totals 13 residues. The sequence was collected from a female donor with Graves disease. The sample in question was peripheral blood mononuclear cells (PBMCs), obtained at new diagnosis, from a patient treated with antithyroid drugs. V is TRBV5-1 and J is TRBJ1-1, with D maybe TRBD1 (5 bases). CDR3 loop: CASSLGPGREAFF. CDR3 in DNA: TGCGCCAGCAGCTTGGGACCGGGGCGCGAAGCTTTCTTT. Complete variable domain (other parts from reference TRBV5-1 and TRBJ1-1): KAGVTQTPRYLIKTRGQQVTLSCSPISGHRSVSWYQQTPGQGLQFLFEYFSETQRNKGNFPGRFSGRQFSNSRSEMNVSTLELGDSALYLCASSLGPGREAFFGQGTRLTVV.